This T cell receptor beta chain was identified in a study of blood T cell repertoires in COVID-19. Study-level background: COVID-19 samples from acute and convalescent phases originated in the United States, Italy and Spain. Sources were T cells, B-cell-depleted T cells, or PBMCs; the material itself was cDNA or gDNA.

This clone was observed once. The CDR3 covers 14 residues. CDR1 and CDR2 from the germline V gene are SGDLS and YYNGEE. The V gene end was trimmed by 0 bases and the J gene end by 9 bases; junction bases not matched to a gene: 8. Generated by immunoSEQ multiplex PCR, the TCRdb table keeps only in-frame clones and is missing some. The data hold just under 150,000 clones, with approximately 86% observed a single time. This chain uses TRBV9 with TRBJ1-2; TRBD1 matches 7 bases. This receptor was taken from a woman between 50 and 59 years old with acute or convalescent COVID-19. The sequenced sample consisted of peripheral blood. The CDR3 loop is CASSVEDRDRSYTF. Here the CDR3 DNA reads TGTGCCAGCAGCGTAGAAGACCGGGACAGAAGCTACACCTTC.